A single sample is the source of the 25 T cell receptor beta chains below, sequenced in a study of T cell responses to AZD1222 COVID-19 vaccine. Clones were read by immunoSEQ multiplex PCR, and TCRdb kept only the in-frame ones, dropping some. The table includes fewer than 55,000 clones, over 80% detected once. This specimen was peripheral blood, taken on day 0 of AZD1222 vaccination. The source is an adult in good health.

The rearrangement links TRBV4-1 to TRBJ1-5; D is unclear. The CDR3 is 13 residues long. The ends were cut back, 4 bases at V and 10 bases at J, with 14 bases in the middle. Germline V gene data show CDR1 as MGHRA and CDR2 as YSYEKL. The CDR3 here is CASSPSLADPQHF. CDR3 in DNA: TGCGCCAGCAGCCCCAGCTTAGCGGACCCCCAGCATTTT.

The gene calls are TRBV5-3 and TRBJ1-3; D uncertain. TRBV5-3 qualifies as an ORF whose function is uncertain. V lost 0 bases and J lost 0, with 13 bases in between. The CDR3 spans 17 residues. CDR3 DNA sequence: TGTGCCAGAAGCTTGGTGGGCAGACCTTACTCTGGAAACACCATATATTTT. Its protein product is CARSLVGRPYSGNTIYF.

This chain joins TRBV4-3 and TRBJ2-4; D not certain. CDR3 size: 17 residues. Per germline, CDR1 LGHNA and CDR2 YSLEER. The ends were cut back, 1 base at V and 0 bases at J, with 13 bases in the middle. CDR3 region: CASSQVVGSLAKNIQYF. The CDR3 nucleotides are TGCGCCAGCAGCCAAGTTGTCGGGTCGCTAGCCAAAAACATTCAGTACTTC.

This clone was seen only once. Here the CDR3 DNA reads TGTGCCATCAGTGAGTCGATCCAGAACTATGGCTACACCTTC. It is translated as CAISESIQNYGYTF. The chain couples TRBV10-3 to TRBJ1-2; D is ambiguous. Germline-derived CDR1 and CDR2 are ENHRY and SYGVKD. CDR3 length equals 14 residues. V lost 0 bases and J lost 2, with 7 bases in between.

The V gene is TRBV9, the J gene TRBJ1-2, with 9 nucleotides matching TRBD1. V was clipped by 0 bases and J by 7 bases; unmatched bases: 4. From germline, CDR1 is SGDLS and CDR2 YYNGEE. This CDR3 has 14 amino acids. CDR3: CASSVVGQGAGYTF. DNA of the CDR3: TGTGCCAGCAGCGTAGTGGGACAGGGTGCTGGCTACACCTTC.

In DNA, the CDR3 is TGTGCGAGCAGGCTAGATAATTCACCCCTCCACTTT. It is translated as CASRLDNSPLHF. The V and J genes are TRBV30 and TRBJ1-6; unclear D gene. The length of the CDR3 is 12 residues. Germline values: CDR1 GTSNPN, CDR2 SVGIG (reference sequence).

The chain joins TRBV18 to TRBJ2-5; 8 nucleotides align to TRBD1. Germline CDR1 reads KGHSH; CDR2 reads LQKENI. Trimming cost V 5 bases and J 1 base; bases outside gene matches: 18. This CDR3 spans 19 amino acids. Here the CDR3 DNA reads TGTGCCAGCTCAACCTACCAGGGACAGGCCAGGGTAGCCCAAGAGACCCAGTACTTC. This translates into CASSTYQGQARVAQETQYF.

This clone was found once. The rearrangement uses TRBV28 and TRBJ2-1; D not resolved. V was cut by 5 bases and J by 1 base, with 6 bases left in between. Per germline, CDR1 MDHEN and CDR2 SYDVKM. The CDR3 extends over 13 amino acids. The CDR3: CASSPPSYNEQFF. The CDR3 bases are TGTGCCAGCAGTCCCCCGTCCTACAATGAGCAGTTCTTC.

CDR3 sequence: CAISQTGGNEQFF. The CDR3 DNA follows: TGTGCCATCAGCCAGACAGGGGGAAATGAGCAGTTCTTC. This chain links TRBV10-3 with TRBJ2-1; 9 bases line up with TRBD1. Looked up from germline, CDR1 is ENHRY and CDR2 is SYGVKD. The CDR3 totals 13 residues. V lost 6 bases and J lost 7; bases outside the gene matches: 4.

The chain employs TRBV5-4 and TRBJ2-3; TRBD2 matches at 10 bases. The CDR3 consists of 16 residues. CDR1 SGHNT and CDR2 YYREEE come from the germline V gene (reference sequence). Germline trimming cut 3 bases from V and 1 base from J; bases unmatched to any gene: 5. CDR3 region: CASSSTSGVGTDTQYF. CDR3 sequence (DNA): TGTGCCAGCAGCTCTACTAGCGGGGTGGGCACAGATACGCAGTATTTT.

DNA for the CDR3: TGTGCCAGCTCACCACAGGGTTGGACTGAAGCTTTCTTT. Translation: CASSPQGWTEAFF. This rearrangement joins TRBV18 to TRBJ1-1, with unresolved D. CDR3 length: 13 amino acids. Germline V lookup: CDR1 KGHSH, CDR2 LQKENI. Deletions cut 1 base from V and 5 bases from J, with 8 bases between.

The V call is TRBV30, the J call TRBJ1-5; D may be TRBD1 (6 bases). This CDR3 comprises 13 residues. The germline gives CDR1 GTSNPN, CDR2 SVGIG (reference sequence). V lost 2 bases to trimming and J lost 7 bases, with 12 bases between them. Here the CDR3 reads CAWSKRGKQPQHF. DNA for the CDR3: TGTGCCTGGAGTAAAAGGGGGAAACAGCCCCAGCATTTT.

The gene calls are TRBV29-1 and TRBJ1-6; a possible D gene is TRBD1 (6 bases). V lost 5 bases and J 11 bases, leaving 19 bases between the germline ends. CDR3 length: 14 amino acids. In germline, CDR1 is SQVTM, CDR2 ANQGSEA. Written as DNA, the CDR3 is TGCAGCGTTTCTTTGGGGGACACCTCTACACCCCTCCACTTT. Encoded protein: CSVSLGDTSTPLHF.

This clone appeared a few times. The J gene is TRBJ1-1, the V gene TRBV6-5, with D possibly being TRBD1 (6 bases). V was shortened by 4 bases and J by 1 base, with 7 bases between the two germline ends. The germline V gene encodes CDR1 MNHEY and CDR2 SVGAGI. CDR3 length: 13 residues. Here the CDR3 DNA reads TGTGCCAGCAGTTGGGGACAGAACACTGAAGCTTTCTTT. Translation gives CASSWGQNTEAFF.

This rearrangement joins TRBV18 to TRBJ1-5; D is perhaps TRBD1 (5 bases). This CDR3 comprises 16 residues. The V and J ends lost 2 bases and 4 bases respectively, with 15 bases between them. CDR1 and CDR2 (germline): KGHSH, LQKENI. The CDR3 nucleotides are TGTGCCAGCTCACCAGGTACGACAGCGGCTAATCAGCCCCAGCATTTT. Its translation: CASSPGTTAANQPQHF.

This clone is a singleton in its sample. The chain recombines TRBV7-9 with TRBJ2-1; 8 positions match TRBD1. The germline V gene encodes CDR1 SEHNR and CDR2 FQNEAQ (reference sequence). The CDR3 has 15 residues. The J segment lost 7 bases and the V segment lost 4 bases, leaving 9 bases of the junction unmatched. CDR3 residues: CASSSPGQAKNEQFF. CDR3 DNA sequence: TGTGCCAGCAGCTCCCCGGGACAGGCCAAAAATGAGCAGTTCTTC.

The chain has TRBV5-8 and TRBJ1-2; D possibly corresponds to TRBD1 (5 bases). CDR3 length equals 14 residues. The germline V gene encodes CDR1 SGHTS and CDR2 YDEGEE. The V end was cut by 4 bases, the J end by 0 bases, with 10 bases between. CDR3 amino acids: CASSLRGANYGYTF. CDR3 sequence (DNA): TGTGCCAGCAGCCTCCGGGGGGCTAACTATGGCTACACCTTC. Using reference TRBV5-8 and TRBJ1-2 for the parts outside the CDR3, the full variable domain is EAGVTQSPTHLIKTRGQQATLRCSPISGHTSVYWYQQALGLGLQFLLWYDEGEERNRGNFPPRFSGRQFPNYSSELNVNALELEDSALYLCASSLRGANYGYTFGSGTRLTVV.

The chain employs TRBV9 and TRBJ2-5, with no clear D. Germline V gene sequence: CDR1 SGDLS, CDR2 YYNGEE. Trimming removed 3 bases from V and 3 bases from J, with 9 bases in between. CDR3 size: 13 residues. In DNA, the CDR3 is TGTGCCAGCAGCGCCTCGGAAGAAGAGACCCAGTACTTC. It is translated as CASSASEEETQYF.

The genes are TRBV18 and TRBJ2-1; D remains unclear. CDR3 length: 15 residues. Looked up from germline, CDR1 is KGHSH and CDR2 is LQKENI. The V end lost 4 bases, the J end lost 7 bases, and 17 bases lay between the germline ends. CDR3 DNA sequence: TGTGCCAGCTCACTAGAGGTCACGTTAGGGAATGAGCAGTTCTTC. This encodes CASSLEVTLGNEQFF.

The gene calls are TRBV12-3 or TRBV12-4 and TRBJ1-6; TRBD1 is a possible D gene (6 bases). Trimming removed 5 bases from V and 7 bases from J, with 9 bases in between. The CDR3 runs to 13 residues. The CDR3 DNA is TGTGCCAGCAGTGGACAGCCAAATTCACCCCTCCACTTT. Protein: CASSGQPNSPLHF.

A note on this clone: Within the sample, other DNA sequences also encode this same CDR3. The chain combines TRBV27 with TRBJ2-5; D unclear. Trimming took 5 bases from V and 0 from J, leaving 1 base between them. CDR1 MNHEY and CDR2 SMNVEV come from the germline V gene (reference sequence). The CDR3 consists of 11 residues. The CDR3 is CASSHQETQYF. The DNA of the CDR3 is TGTGCCAGCAGTCACCAAGAGACCCAGTACTTC.

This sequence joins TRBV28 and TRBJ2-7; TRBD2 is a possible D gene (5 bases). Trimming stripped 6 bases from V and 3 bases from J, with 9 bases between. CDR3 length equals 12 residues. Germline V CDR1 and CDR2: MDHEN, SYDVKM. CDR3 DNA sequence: TGTGCCAGCAGCCGGGATGACTACGAGCAGTACTTC. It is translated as CASSRDDYEQYF.

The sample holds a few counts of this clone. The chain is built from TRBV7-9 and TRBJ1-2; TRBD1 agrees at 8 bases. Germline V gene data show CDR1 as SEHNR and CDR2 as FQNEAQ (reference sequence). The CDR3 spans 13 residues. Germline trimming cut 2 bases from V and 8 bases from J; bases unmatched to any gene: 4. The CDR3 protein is CASSLTGGYGYTF. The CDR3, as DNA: TGTGCCAGCAGCTTAACAGGGGGTTACGGCTACACCTTC.

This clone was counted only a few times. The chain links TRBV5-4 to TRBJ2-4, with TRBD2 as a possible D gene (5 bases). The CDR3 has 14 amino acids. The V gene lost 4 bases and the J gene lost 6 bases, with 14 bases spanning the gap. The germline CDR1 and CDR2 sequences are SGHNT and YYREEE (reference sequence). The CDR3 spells CASSAVGGGNIQYF. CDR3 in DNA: TGTGCCAGCAGCGCGGTCGGTGGAGGAAACATTCAGTACTTC.

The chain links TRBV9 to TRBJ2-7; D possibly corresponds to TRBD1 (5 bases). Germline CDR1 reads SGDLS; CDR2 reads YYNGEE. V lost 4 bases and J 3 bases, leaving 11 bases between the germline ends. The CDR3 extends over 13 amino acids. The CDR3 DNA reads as TGTGCCAGCAGCCCGACCACAGGCTACGAGCAGTACTTC. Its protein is CASSPTTGYEQYF.